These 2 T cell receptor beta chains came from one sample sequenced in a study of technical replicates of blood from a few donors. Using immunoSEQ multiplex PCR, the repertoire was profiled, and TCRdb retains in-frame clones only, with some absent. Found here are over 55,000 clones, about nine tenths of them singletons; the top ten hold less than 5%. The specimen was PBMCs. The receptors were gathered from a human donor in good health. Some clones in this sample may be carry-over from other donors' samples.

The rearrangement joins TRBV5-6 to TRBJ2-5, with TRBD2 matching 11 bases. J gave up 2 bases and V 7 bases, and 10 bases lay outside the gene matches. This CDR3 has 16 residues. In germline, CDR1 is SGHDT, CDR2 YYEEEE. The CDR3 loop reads CASGGLAGKAQETQYF. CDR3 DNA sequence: TGTGCCAGCGGCGGACTAGCGGGTAAGGCTCAAGAGACCCAGTACTTC.

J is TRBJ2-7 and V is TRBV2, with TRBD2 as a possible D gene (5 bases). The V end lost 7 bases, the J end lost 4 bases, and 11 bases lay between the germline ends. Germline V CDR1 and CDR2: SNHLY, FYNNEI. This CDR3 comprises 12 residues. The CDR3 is CASKPRRYEQYF. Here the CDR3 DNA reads TGTGCCAGCAAGCCGAGGAGGTACGAGCAGTACTTC.